These 15 T cell receptor beta chains were sequenced from one sample in a study of T-cell reconstitution after alpha-beta-depleted transplantation in children. This sample's TCRbeta library carried unique molecular identifier barcodes. TCRdb reprocessed the PCR reads via MiXCR and lists one record per CDR3 protein. Of about 540,000 distinct CDR3 sequences listed, about 18% are singletons. The sample in question was PBMCs from the stem cell graft donor, obtained from the stem cell graft. Receptors originate from a human donor who donated a stem cell graft to a child with acute lymphoblastic leukemia.

In this sample, this clonotype turned up a few times. The gene calls are TRBV18 and TRBJ2-7; 10 bases fit TRBD1. V shed 3 bases, J shed 4 bases, and the junction held 6 bases outside the gene matches. CDR1 and CDR2 from the germline V gene are KGHSH and LQKENI. CDR3 length: 15 amino acids. CDR3 amino acids: CASSPLGQGLYEQYF. CDR3 nucleotides: TGTGCCAGCTCACCTCTGGGACAGGGGTTGTACGAGCAGTACTTC.

This clonotype was seen a few times. The chain uses TRBV3-1 and TRBJ1-2; D perhaps matches TRBD1 (6 bases). Trimming left V 0 bases short and J 4 bases short, with 9 bases between. The length of the CDR3 is 14 residues. Germline lookup yields CDR1 LGHDT and CDR2 YNNKEL (reference sequence). CDR3 sequence: CASSQDGTTYGYTF. CDR3 coding DNA: TGTGCCAGCAGCCAAGATGGGACAACCTATGGCTACACCTTC. The full variable domain, its missing parts supplied by reference TRBV3-1 and TRBJ1-2, is DTAVSQTPKYLVTQMGNDKSIKCEQNLGHDTMYWYKQDSKKFLKIMFSYNNKELIINETVPNRFSPKSPDKAHLNLHINSLELGDSAVYFCASSQDGTTYGYTFGSGTRLTVV.

In its sample, this clonotype was seen a few times. In DNA, the CDR3 is TGTGCCAGCAGTTTAGGAGATGGGACCACTGAAGCTTTCTTT. This sequence encodes CASSLGDGTTEAFF. The V gene is TRBV28, the J gene TRBJ1-1; D is perhaps TRBD1 (5 bases). CDR1 is MDHEN and CDR2 is SYDVKM in the germline V gene. Trimming took off 2 bases at V and 4 bases at J, with 11 bases between the two ends. The CDR3 sequence is 14 residues long.

V and J are TRBV6-1 and TRBJ1-2; TRBD1 might be the D (5 bases). This CDR3 spans 17 amino acids. With 6 bases removed from V and 3 bases from J, the gap between germline ends came to 23 bases. The germline CDR1 and CDR2 sequences are MNHNS and SASEGT. The CDR3 DNA reads as TGTGCCAGCAGACGCGGGACCTCCATCTTTCTTGACTATGGCTACACCTTC. This sequence encodes CASRRGTSIFLDYGYTF.

This clonotype was seen more than once but under ten times. The chain links TRBV27 to TRBJ2-4; 9 nucleotides align to TRBD1. This CDR3 has 18 residues. With 2 bases clipped from V and 2 bases from J, the junction kept 10 bases outside the gene matches. Germline lookup yields CDR1 MNHEY and CDR2 SMNVEV (reference sequence). The CDR3 DNA follows: TGTGCCAGCAGTTTACGGTCGGGACAGGGAACTTCCAAAAACATTCAGTACTTC. Protein sequence: CASSLRSGQGTSKNIQYF.

The chain combines TRBV29-1 with TRBJ2-7; D gene ambiguous. Germline values: CDR1 SQVTM, CDR2 ANQGSEA. The CDR3 runs 13 residues. The V gene lost 4 bases and the J gene lost 0 bases, with 10 bases spanning the gap. For the CDR3, the DNA is TGCAGCGTTGCGGAAAGGGACTCCTACGAGCAGTACTTC. Translation gives CSVAERDSYEQYF.

This clonotype appeared a few times. The CDR3 nucleotides read TGCGCCAGCAGCTCCGGGACAGGGGGCCGTTCGTACACCTTC. Protein product: CASSSGTGGRSYTF. The chain couples TRBV5-1 to TRBJ1-2; 12 nucleotides align to TRBD1. The CDR3 is 14 amino acids. V was clipped by 3 bases and J by 11 bases; unmatched bases: 8. Germline values: CDR1 SGHRS, CDR2 YFSETQ.

This clonotype was seen a few times. This chain connects TRBV7-9 to TRBJ1-5, with a possible D match to TRBD1 (6 bases). CDR3 size: 15 residues. CDR1 SEHNR and CDR2 FQNEAQ come from the germline V gene (reference sequence). V shed 5 bases and J shed 5 bases, with 16 bases lying between them. In DNA form, the CDR3 reads TGTGCCAGCAGCCCCGTAGGGGGTGGAGATCAGCCCCAGCATTTT. Amino acids: CASSPVGGGDQPQHF.

The V and J genes are TRBV15 and TRBJ2-5; 9 nucleotides match TRBD1. Germline trimming cut 5 bases from V and 3 bases from J; bases unmatched to any gene: 4. The CDR3 runs to 14 residues. Germline CDR1 is LNHNV and CDR2 is YYDKDF (reference sequence). CDR3 DNA sequence: TGTGCCACCAGCTTACGGACAGGGGAAGAGACCCAGTACTTC. Translating gives CATSLRTGEETQYF.

This clonotype appeared a few times. V gene TRBV27 combines with J gene TRBJ2-2; perhaps TRBD2 as D (6 bases). The CDR3 contains 17 residues. Looked up from germline, CDR1 is MNHEY and CDR2 is SMNVEV (reference sequence). Trimming cost V 2 bases and J 5 bases, with 18 bases left between them. The CDR3 loop reads CASSLMGPGVGTGELFF. The DNA of the CDR3 is TGTGCCAGCAGTTTAATGGGGCCGGGAGTAGGTACCGGGGAGCTGTTTTTT.

The rearrangement links TRBV20-1 to TRBJ2-1; 8 bases align to TRBD2. The germline V gene encodes CDR1 DFQATT and CDR2 SNEGSKA (reference sequence). The J segment lost 7 bases and the V segment lost 0 bases, leaving 11 bases of the junction unmatched. The CDR3 runs 16 residues. The CDR3, as DNA: TGCAGTGCTAGAGATGGGGCGGGAGGCACTAGGAATGAGCAGTTCTTC. This codes for CSARDGAGGTRNEQFF.

V is TRBV5-4 and J is TRBJ2-1; TRBD2 aligns across 11 bases. CDR3 length equals 17 residues. V was clipped by 0 bases and J by 5 bases; unmatched bases: 7. The germline V gene has CDR1 SGHNT and CDR2 YYREEE (reference sequence). The chain's CDR3 is CASSLASGLAGNNEQFF. The CDR3 DNA reads as TGTGCCAGCAGCTTGGCTTCCGGACTAGCGGGTAACAATGAGCAGTTCTTC.

The V call is TRBV7-3, the J call TRBJ2-3; D gene ambiguous. CDR3 length equals 12 residues. V dropped 3 bases and J dropped 7 bases, with 8 bases sitting between them. Per germline, CDR1 SGHTA and CDR2 FQGTGA. The CDR3 here is CASSFPTNTQYF. CDR3 nucleotides: TGTGCCAGCAGCTTCCCAACGAATACGCAGTATTTT.

This chain joins TRBV6-1 and TRBJ2-1; TRBD2 matches at 9 bases. Trimming removed 3 bases from V and 6 bases from J; junction bases left unmatched: 15. The CDR3 runs to 18 residues. Germline V gives CDR1 MNHNS, CDR2 SASEGT. The CDR3 reads CASSEGYAGTSIGNEQFF. The CDR3 DNA reads as TGTGCCAGCAGTGAGGGCTACGCCGGGACTAGCATCGGCAATGAGCAGTTCTTC.

The chain couples TRBV5-1 to TRBJ2-5; TRBD2 agrees at 12 bases. CDR1 SGHRS and CDR2 YFSETQ come from the germline V gene. This CDR3 is built from 15 residues. V dropped 4 bases and J dropped 7; count of bases not matched to a gene: 8. The CDR3 DNA reads TGCGCCAGCAGCGCGACTAGCGGGAGAGGGGGGACCCAGTACTTC. This gives the protein CASSATSGRGGTQYF.